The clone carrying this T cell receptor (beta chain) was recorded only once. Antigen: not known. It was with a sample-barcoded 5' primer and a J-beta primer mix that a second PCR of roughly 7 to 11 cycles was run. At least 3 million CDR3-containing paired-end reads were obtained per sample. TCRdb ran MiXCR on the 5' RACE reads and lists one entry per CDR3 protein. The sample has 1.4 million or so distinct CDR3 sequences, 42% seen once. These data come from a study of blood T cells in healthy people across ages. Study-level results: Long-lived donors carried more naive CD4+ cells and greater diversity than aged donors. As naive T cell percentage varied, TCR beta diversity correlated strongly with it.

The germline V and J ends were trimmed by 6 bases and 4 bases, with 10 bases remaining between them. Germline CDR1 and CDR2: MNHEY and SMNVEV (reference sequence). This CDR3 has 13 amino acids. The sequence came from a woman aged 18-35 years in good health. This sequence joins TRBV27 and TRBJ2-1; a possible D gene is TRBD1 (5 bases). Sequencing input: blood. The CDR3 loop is CASSKTAYNEQFF. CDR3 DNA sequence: TGTGCCAGCAGCAAGACAGCTTACAATGAGCAGTTCTTC.